Following are 15 T cell receptor beta chains from one sample sequenced in a study of blood T cell repertoires in COVID-19. Only in-frame clones appear in the TCRdb table, and some are missing; sequencing was by immunoSEQ multiplex PCR. The table shows 350,000 or so clones, with about nine tenths occurring only once. The sequenced material came from PBMCs or T cells enriched from blood (not recorded which). These receptors originate from a woman in her thirties who had been exposed to COVID-19.

V and J are TRBV24-1 and TRBJ1-1; D not resolved. Germline CDR1 reads KGHDR; CDR2 reads SFDVKD. The CDR3 length is 12 residues. V was trimmed by 6 bases and J by 3 bases, leaving 7 bases between them. The CDR3 loop is CATSNEYTEAFF. In DNA, the CDR3 is TGTGCCACCAGTAATGAGTACACTGAAGCTTTCTTT.

Regarding this clone: The sample has other DNA sequences that encode this CDR3 too. The V call is TRBV29-1, the J call TRBJ2-1; D possibly corresponds to TRBD2 (7 bases). CDR3 length: 13 residues. Looked up from germline, CDR1 is SQVTM and CDR2 is ANQGSEA. The germline V and J ends were trimmed by 4 bases and 4 bases, with 11 bases remaining between them. CDR3: CSVGGGAYNEQFF. As DNA, the CDR3 is TGCAGCGTTGGGGGGGGCGCTTACAATGAGCAGTTCTTC.

The chain joins TRBV12-3 or TRBV12-4 to TRBJ1-5; D may be TRBD1 (5 bases). The CDR3 covers 13 residues. The ends were cut back, 6 bases at V and 5 bases at J, with 11 bases in the middle. For the CDR3, the DNA is TGTGCCAGCAGCCACGGGACTCATCAGCCCCAGCATTTT. It encodes CASSHGTHQPQHF.

This chain uses TRBV25-1 with TRBJ2-3, with 10 bases aligning to TRBD2. The junction had 16 bases not matched to a gene; V was cut back by 6 bases and J by 4 bases. The CDR3 has 18 amino acids. The germline V gene has CDR1 MGHDK and CDR2 SYGVNS. CDR3 residues: CASSPSAFSGRSPDTQYF. The CDR3, as DNA: TGTGCCAGCAGCCCTAGCGCCTTTAGCGGGAGGTCCCCAGATACGCAGTATTTT.

This clone was recorded once. CDR3: CASSTTGLVYEQYF. The CDR3 bases are TGTGCCAGCAGCACCACAGGGCTGGTCTACGAGCAGTACTTC. V gene TRBV5-6 combines with J gene TRBJ2-7, with D possibly matching TRBD1 (6 bases). CDR3 length: 14 amino acids. The germline CDR1 and CDR2 sequences are SGHDT and YYEEEE. V lost 4 bases and J lost 3, with 14 bases in between.

This clone has a single count. The chain couples TRBV19 to TRBJ1-5; D unclear. V was pared by 4 bases and J by 0 bases, with 19 bases between. The CDR3 extends over 18 amino acids. Germline CDR1 and CDR2: LNHDA and SQIVND (reference sequence). The CDR3 nucleotides read TGTGCCAGTAGTAAACCCCTAGGTCCGAGCTATAGCAATCAGCCCCAGCATTTT. This encodes CASSKPLGPSYSNQPQHF.

The chain recombines TRBV5-1 with TRBJ1-2; the D gene is possibly TRBD1 (6 bases). The ends were cut back, 0 bases at V and 0 bases at J, with 9 bases in the middle. This CDR3 region has 15 residues. Germline lookup yields CDR1 SGHRS and CDR2 YFSETQ. CDR3 loop: CASSLVGGSNYGYTF. The DNA for the CDR3 is TGCGCCAGCAGCTTGGTAGGGGGTTCTAACTATGGCTACACCTTC.

The rearrangement joins TRBV27 to TRBJ2-2, with a weak D call TRBD1 (6 bases). The CDR3 runs to 15 residues. From germline, CDR1 is MNHEY and CDR2 SMNVEV (reference sequence). The ends were cut back, 5 bases at V and 2 bases at J, with 12 bases in the middle. This CDR3 reads CASSSGQTNTGELFF. CDR3 bases: TGTGCCAGCAGTAGCGGACAGACCAACACCGGGGAGCTGTTTTTT.

The V call is TRBV6-1, the J call TRBJ1-5; D not certain. This CDR3 contains 15 residues. Germline-derived CDR1 and CDR2 are MNHNS and SASEGT. V lost 1 base to trimming and J lost 5 bases, with 12 bases between them. The CDR3 spells CASSEGRALYQPQHF. As DNA, the CDR3 is TGTGCCAGCAGTGAAGGGAGAGCACTGTATCAGCCCCAGCATTTT.

This chain connects TRBV10-2 to TRBJ1-2, with no clear D. Trimming removed 4 bases at V and 2 bases at J, with 8 bases between. The germline CDR1 and CDR2 sequences are WSHSY and SAAADI. The CDR3 has 13 amino acids. The CDR3, as DNA: TGCGCCAGCAGTGCGGTCTTCAACTATGGCTACACCTTC. This encodes CASSAVFNYGYTF.

The chain recombines TRBV29-1 with TRBJ2-1; 7 bases map to TRBD1. The CDR3 spans 15 residues. Losses at the gene ends were 5 bases for V and 2 bases for J; bases not matched to a gene: 9. Per germline, CDR1 SQVTM and CDR2 ANQGSEA. The CDR3 spells CSVQTGTVTYNEQFF. The CDR3 DNA reads as TGCAGCGTTCAAACCGGGACAGTTACCTACAATGAGCAGTTCTTC.

This chain links TRBV6-5 with TRBJ1-5; D is possibly TRBD1 (6 bases). Germline V gene sequence: CDR1 MNHEY, CDR2 SVGAGI. The CDR3 runs to 16 residues. The germline V and J ends were trimmed by 0 bases and 6 bases, with 15 bases remaining between them. The CDR3 DNA sequence: TGTGCCAGCAGTTACTCCTCCATGGGGGCTAGTCAGCCCCAGCATTTT. Its translation: CASSYSSMGASQPQHF.

This clone was seen a handful of times. The chain combines TRBV19 with TRBJ1-5; the D gene is possibly TRBD1 (6 bases). The CDR3 contains 15 residues. V was clipped by 3 bases and J by 2 bases, with 11 bases between them. Germline CDR1 reads LNHDA; CDR2 reads SQIVND (reference sequence). Written as DNA, the CDR3 is TGTGCCAGTAGTATGCTGACAGGAGGCAATCAGCCCCAGCATTTT. Translation gives CASSMLTGGNQPQHF.

This rearrangement joins TRBV28 to TRBJ1-2; no clear D. V lost 7 bases, J lost 7 bases, and 16 bases lay in between. The CDR3 is made up of 13 amino acids. CDR1 MDHEN and CDR2 SYDVKM come from the germline V gene. CDR3 sequence: CASTSREAGGYTF. The CDR3 bases are TGTGCCAGCACCTCAAGGGAGGCTGGTGGCTACACCTTC.

This sequence joins TRBV5-1 and TRBJ1-3; D may be TRBD1 (5 bases). Trimming pared 0 bases from V and 4 bases from J, leaving 8 bases between. The CDR3 loop spans 14 amino acids. Per the germline V gene, CDR1 is SGHRS and CDR2 is YFSETQ. For the CDR3, the DNA is TGCGCCAGCAGCTTGGTTCAGGGAGGAAACACCATATATTTT. Its translation is CASSLVQGGNTIYF.